In this sample, the clone carrying this T cell receptor (beta chain) is large. No antigen is known for it. With the library built for alpha chains, this beta chain is off target and its frequency is not meaningful. TCRdb passed the 5' RACE reads through MiXCR, listing each CDR3 protein once. The sample has over a thousand distinct CDR3 sequences; around 13% are singletons. This specimen belongs to a study of spatial heterogeneity in lung cancer. V gave up 7 bases and J gave up 4 bases, with 11 bases separating them. There are 13 residues in the CDR3. Germline lookup yields CDR1 SGHAT and CDR2 FQNNGV. Indicated time point: sample taken at primary tumor resection. Points from the study as a whole: Expanded intratumoral alpha and beta TCR counts tracked tumor mutation counts.

Here the sequenced sample was lung tumor tissue, taken at surgery. The chain carries TRBV11-2 and TRBJ2-1; D unresolved. The source is a male donor with early-stage non-small cell lung cancer. Written as DNA, the CDR3 is TGTGCCAGCACCCTTAGTACGTACAATGAGCAGTTCTTC. Translation: CASTLSTYNEQFF.